A selection of T cell receptor beta chains follows, all from one sample in a study of T cell changes during pregnancy in multiple sclerosis. The data were produced by immunoSEQ multiplex PCR, yet TCRdb's version contains in-frame clones alone and is incomplete. The data show nearly 80,000 clones, approximately 92% seen once. This material consisted of CD4+ T cells from peripheral blood mononuclear cells, taken before pregnancy. Receptors originate from a female donor with multiple sclerosis, enrolled in a pregnancy study. The CDR3 runs from the conserved cysteine through the conserved F or W. D genes are given only for firm matches. The size of a clone is reported for some rows only, either as once, few or many, or as a class for expanded clones.

J	D	size	V	DNA	CDR3
TRBJ2-5	-	-	TRBV5-6	TGTGCCAGCAGCTGGCAGAGGGAGACCCAGTACTTC	CASSWQRETQYF
TRBJ1-2	TRBD1	-	TRBV5-5	TGTGCCAGCAGCTGGTTGCAGGGGGCAGGGTATGGCTACACCTTC	CASSWLQGAGYGYTF
TRBJ1-4	-	-	TRBV5-6	TGTGCCAGCAGCCCAGGGACTTTTAATGAAAAACTGTTTTTT	CASSPGTFNEKLFF
TRBJ2-7	-	-	TRBV7-9	TGTGCCAGCAGCTCCTTGGGCACCCTTTACGAGCAGTACTTC	CASSSLGTLYEQYF
TRBJ1-2	-	-	TRBV18	TGTGCCAGCTCACCAGACACAGTCTATGGCTACACCTTC	CASSPDTVYGYTF
TRBJ1-3	-	-	TRBV5-6	TGTGCCAGCAGCTTGCACGGCTCTGGAAACACCATATATTTT	CASSLHGSGNTIYF
TRBJ1-2	TRBD1	-	TRBV9	TGTGCCAGCAGCCCCCCCCGGGACAGGGGGAGGGACTATGGCTACACCTTC	CASSPPRDRGRDYGYTF
TRBJ2-1	TRBD2	-	TRBV5-4	TGTGCCAGCAGCTTTGGACTAGCGGGGAATGAGCAGTTCTTC	CASSFGLAGNEQFF
TRBJ2-3	TRBD2	-	TRBV27	TGTGCCAGCAGTTCCTCAATCCGACTAGCGGGGGGGCGTCCAGATACGCAGTATTTT	CASSSSIRLAGGRPDTQYF
TRBJ2-1	TRBD2	-	TRBV15	TGTGCCACCAGCAGAGATCTGAGCGGGAGGGCCAGGGGGTACAATGAGCAGTTCTTC	CATSRDLSGRARGYNEQFF
TRBJ1-2	-	-	TRBV9	TGTGCCAGCAGCGCCCTCAACTCTGCCGGGGGCTACACCTTC	CASSALNSAGGYTF
TRBJ2-1	-	-	TRBV9	TGTGCCAGTAGCGCCAGCGGCCACAATGAGCAGTTCTTC	CASSASGHNEQFF
TRBJ1-1	-	-	TRBV19	TGTGCCAGTAGCCGGGACTTTAACACTGAAGCTTTCTTT	CASSRDFNTEAFF
TRBJ1-5	-	-	TRBV2	TGTGCCAGCAAGACAGAGCACAATCAGCCCCAGCATTTT	CASKTEHNQPQHF
TRBJ2-3	-	-	TRBV18	TGTGCCAGCTCCTCGCTTGGCTCTAGCACAGATACGCAGTATTTT	CASSSLGSSTDTQYF
TRBJ2-7	TRBD2	-	TRBV27	TGTGCCAGCAGTGTCAGACTAGCGGGAGTAGGCAACGAGCAGTACTTC	CASSVRLAGVGNEQYF
TRBJ2-3	TRBD2	-	TRBV7-8	TGTGCCAGCAGCTTTCGGACTAGCGAATTCACAGATACGCAGTATTTT	CASSFRTSEFTDTQYF
TRBJ1-5	-	-	TRBV28	TGTGCCAGCAGTTTAGGGGGGAGCAATCAGCCCCAGCATTTT	CASSLGGSNQPQHF
TRBJ2-1	-	-	TRBV5-1	TGCGCCAGCAGCCTGGTGCTTAGCGGCGTCTACAATGAGCAGTTCTTC	CASSLVLSGVYNEQFF
TRBJ1-5	TRBD1	few	TRBV30	TGTGCCTGGAGTGAGGACAGGGGGCAGCCCCAGCATTTT	CAWSEDRGQPQHF
TRBJ2-5	-	-	TRBV7-8	TGTGCCAGCAGCCTCGGGCGGGCAGAGACCCAGTACTTC	CASSLGRAETQYF
TRBJ1-5	TRBD1	-	TRBV28	TGTGCCAGCAGCTTTATTGGGACAGTTGGAAATCAGCCCCAGCATTTT	CASSFIGTVGNQPQHF
TRBJ2-2	TRBD1	once	TRBV28	TGTGCCAGCAGTTTGACCGACAGGGGGAACGGGGAGCTGTTTTTT	CASSLTDRGNGELFF
TRBJ2-1	-	once	TRBV5-1	TGCGCCAGCAGCTTGACGTACTCCCGCCCGAGCTCCTACAATGAGCAGTTCTTC	CASSLTYSRPSSYNEQFF